The rows below give T cell receptor beta chains drawn from one sample of a study of blood T cells in healthy people across ages. TCRdb re-derived calls from the 5' RACE reads in MiXCR, one entry per CDR3 protein. The sample yields fewer than 2 million distinct CDR3 sequences, about two fifths seen once. Material for sequencing was blood. These receptors were taken from a human donor in good health. The CDR3 runs from the conserved cysteine through the conserved F or W. D genes are given only for firm matches. Clone size is shown for a subset of rows, as once, few, many or a class of expanded clone.

.	TRBV7-2	TRBJ2-5	TRBD2	TGTGCCAGCAGCATCACTAGCGGGGGGGCCGGGAAGACCCAGTACTTC	CASSITSGGAGKTQYF
.	TRBV3-1	TRBJ1-4	.	TGTGCCAGCAGCCAAGATCGTGAGGGTCTGTATGAAAAACTGTTTTTT	CASSQDREGLYEKLFF
.	TRBV6-1	TRBJ1-5	.	TGTGCCAGCAGTGACAGGGGCTGGAATCAGCCCCAGCATTTT	CASSDRGWNQPQHF
.	TRBV3-1	TRBJ2-1	.	TGTGCCAGCAGCCCCAAGACGGGTAGCGAGCAGTTCTTC	CASSPKTGSEQFF
.	TRBV6-2/TRBV6-3	TRBJ1-2	.	TGTGCCAGCTCGGAGAGATTCTATGGCTACACCTTC	CASSERFYGYTF
.	TRBV29-1	TRBJ2-3	.	TGCAGCGTTGATTCGACGGGGAGCACAGATACGCAGTATTTT	CSVDSTGSTDTQYF
.	TRBV6-5	TRBJ2-1	.	TGTGCCAGCAGTTACGGTGGGGAGGGGGCCATCTACGAGCAGTTCTTC	CASSYGGEGAIYEQFF
.	TRBV5-1	TRBJ2-7	TRBD1	TGCGCCAGCAGCTGGGGGACAGGGGGGAACTACGAGCAGTACTTC	CASSWGTGGNYEQYF
many	TRBV7-2	TRBJ1-6	.	TGTGCCAGCAGCTTAGACCCGGAGAATTCACCCCTCCACTTT	CASSLDPENSPLHF
few	TRBV7-8	TRBJ1-1	.	TGTGCCAGCAGCGCCCGACCGGGAGGGTTTGCTTTCTTT	CASSARPGGFAFF
.	TRBV5-1	TRBJ1-2	.	TGCGCCAGCAGCTTAAGTCTGACAGGCAATTATGGCTACACCTTC	CASSLSLTGNYGYTF
.	TRBV9	TRBJ2-3	TRBD1	TGTGCCAGCAGCCCAGACAGGGCTCGAAATACGCAGTATTTT	CASSPDRARNTQYF
.	TRBV6-4	TRBJ2-1	.	TGTGCCAGTGCCGGGACCCCGGTATCCTACAATGAGCAGTTCTTC	CASAGTPVSYNEQFF
many	TRBV7-2	TRBJ1-2	TRBD1	TGTGCCAGCAGACCGGGACAGGGTGACTATGGCTACACCTTC	CASRPGQGDYGYTF
.	TRBV20-1	TRBJ2-7	TRBD2	TGCAGTGCTAGCGGGGCGGGGGGGACTTACGAGCAGTACTTC	CSASGAGGTYEQYF
few	TRBV10-1	TRBJ1-2	.	TGCGCCAGCAGTGAGGACAGGTTTTATGGCTACACCTTC	CASSEDRFYGYTF
.	TRBV28	TRBJ2-4	TRBD1	TGTGCCAGCACCGAAACAGGGGGAGCCAAAAACATTCAGTACTTC	CASTETGGAKNIQYF
.	TRBV5-1	TRBJ2-3	.	TGCGCCAGCCTGGACCCCGGAGCAGATACGCAGTATTTT	CASLDPGADTQYF
.	TRBV7-3	TRBJ2-3	.	TGTGCCAGCAGCTTGGACAGTTCTGGTGGAACGCAGTATTTT	CASSLDSSGGTQYF
.	TRBV29-1	TRBJ2-5	.	TGCAGCGCGACGAACGGATTTCAAGAGACCCAGTACTTC	CSATNGFQETQYF
few	TRBV29-1	TRBJ2-7	TRBD1	TGCAGCGTCTTCCTTGGACAGGGGGCATACGAGCAGTACTTC	CSVFLGQGAYEQYF
.	TRBV10-3	TRBJ2-3	.	TGTGCCATCAATGATAGCGGCCCTCTGAAAAGCACAGATACGCAGTATTTT	CAINDSGPLKSTDTQYF
.	TRBV2	TRBJ2-4	.	TGTGCCAGCAGCCAGGACTCCGTCAACATTCAGTACTTC	CASSQDSVNIQYF
few	TRBV7-8	TRBJ1-1	.	TGTGCCAGCAGCCACCCGGTGCCATCGAACACTGAAGCTTTCTTT	CASSHPVPSNTEAFF
.	TRBV12-3/TRBV12-4	TRBJ2-1	.	TGTGCCAGCATCATACTGAGCTCCTACAATGAGCAGTTCTTC	CASIILSSYNEQFF
.	TRBV7-9	TRBJ2-3	.	TGTGCCACGTGGTTGGCAGCAGATGCGCAGTATTTT	CATWLAADAQYF
.	TRBV27	TRBJ1-6	.	TGTGCCAGCAGGCGGGTGTCCTCGGCTTCACCCCTCCACTTT	CASRRVSSASPLHF
few	TRBV30	TRBJ1-2	TRBD1	TGTGCCTGGAGCCTGGGACAGGGGATCGGAGGCTACACCTTC	CAWSLGQGIGGYTF
.	TRBV7-2	TRBJ2-4	TRBD2	TGTGCCAGCAGCCCGGGGGGACTTAGGTACATTCAGTACTTC	CASSPGGLRYIQYF
.	TRBV7-2	TRBJ2-3	TRBD2	TGTGCCAGCAGCTTCATAGCGGGGGCGCTTGTCGGGACGCAGTATTTT	CASSFIAGALVGTQYF
.	TRBV5-1	TRBJ2-7	.	TGCGCCAGCAGCTTTTACAGGGGAGGGCTCGAATCCTACGAGCAGTACTTC	CASSFYRGGLESYEQYF
.	TRBV7-3	TRBJ2-7	TRBD2	TGTGCCAGCAGCTCCTTCGGGGGGGGCCCCTACGAGCAGTACTTC	CASSSFGGGPYEQYF
few	TRBV18	TRBJ2-4	TRBD1	TGTGCCAGCTCACCACTGACAGGGATGCTGGCCAAAAACATTCAGTACTTC	CASSPLTGMLAKNIQYF
.	TRBV6-2/TRBV6-3	TRBJ1-5	TRBD1	TGTGCCAGCAGCCGTGACAGGGTCCAGCCCCAGCATTTT	CASSRDRVQPQHF
.	TRBV6-5	TRBJ1-2	TRBD1	TGTGCCAGCAGTTACGTAACAGGGGGCGTAGGCTACACCTTC	CASSYVTGGVGYTF
few	TRBV7-2	TRBJ1-6	TRBD1	TGTGCCAGCAGCTTCTCCGGGACAGGGCCATACTCACCCCTCCACTTT	CASSFSGTGPYSPLHF
many	TRBV7-2	TRBJ2-7	.	TGTGCCAGCAGCTTAGGCGGGTTCAACGAGCAGTACTTC	CASSLGGFNEQYF
.	TRBV20-1	TRBJ1-1	.	TGCAGTGGGCAGGGCGGGGTGAACACTGAAGTTTTCTTT	CSGQGGVNTEVFF
.	TRBV2	TRBJ1-1	.	TGTGCCAGCAGAAGGGCAGAGGCTGAAGCTTTCTTT	CASRRAEAEAFF
.	TRBV9	TRBJ2-7	.	TGTGCCAGCAGCCCTACTGGCTACAAGCAGTACTTC	CASSPTGYKQYF
.	TRBV29-1	TRBJ1-1	.	TGCAGCGTCCTACCTTCTTCGGACACTGAAGCTTTCTTT	CSVLPSSDTEAFF
.	TRBV4-1	TRBJ1-5	.	TGCGCCAGCAGCCAAGAGGTAGCGGGGGTAGGACAGCCCCAGCATTTT	CASSQEVAGVGQPQHF
.	TRBV20-1	TRBJ2-1	TRBD1	TGCAGTGGAGGCAGGGGGCGTATCAATGAGCAGTTCTTC	CSGGRGRINEQFF
.	TRBV4-3	TRBJ1-2	.	TGCGCCAGCAGCCGCACGGGCGAGGGCTACACCTTC	CASSRTGEGYTF
.	TRBV6-5	TRBJ1-5	.	TGTGCCAGCAGCCCTCAGGCAGGTGTCTATCAGCCCCAGCATTTT	CASSPQAGVYQPQHF
few	TRBV7-9	TRBJ2-1	TRBD2	TGTGCCAGCAGCTTAGTTTCTAGCGGGGTAAATGAGCAGTTCTTC	CASSLVSSGVNEQFF
.	TRBV12-3/TRBV12-4	TRBJ2-7	.	TGTGCCAGCACCTTCAAGGTCGGGGTCTACGAGCAGTACTTC	CASTFKVGVYEQYF
.	TRBV7-3	TRBJ1-6	.	TGTGCCAGCAGCTCGATCCGGAATTCACCCCTCCACTTT	CASSSIRNSPLHF
few	TRBV4-2	TRBJ2-1	.	TGTGCCAGCAGCCAAAGTACGGCAGGGATAGCCTATGAGCAGTTCTTC	CASSQSTAGIAYEQFF
.	TRBV7-2	TRBJ1-5	.	TGTGCCAGCAGCTTAGGTTCGGACCCGGGGGGACCCCAGCATTTT	CASSLGSDPGGPQHF
.	TRBV20-1	TRBJ2-1	.	TGCAGTGCGCTGGGTCTCGGAGATGAGCAGTTCTTC	CSALGLGDEQFF